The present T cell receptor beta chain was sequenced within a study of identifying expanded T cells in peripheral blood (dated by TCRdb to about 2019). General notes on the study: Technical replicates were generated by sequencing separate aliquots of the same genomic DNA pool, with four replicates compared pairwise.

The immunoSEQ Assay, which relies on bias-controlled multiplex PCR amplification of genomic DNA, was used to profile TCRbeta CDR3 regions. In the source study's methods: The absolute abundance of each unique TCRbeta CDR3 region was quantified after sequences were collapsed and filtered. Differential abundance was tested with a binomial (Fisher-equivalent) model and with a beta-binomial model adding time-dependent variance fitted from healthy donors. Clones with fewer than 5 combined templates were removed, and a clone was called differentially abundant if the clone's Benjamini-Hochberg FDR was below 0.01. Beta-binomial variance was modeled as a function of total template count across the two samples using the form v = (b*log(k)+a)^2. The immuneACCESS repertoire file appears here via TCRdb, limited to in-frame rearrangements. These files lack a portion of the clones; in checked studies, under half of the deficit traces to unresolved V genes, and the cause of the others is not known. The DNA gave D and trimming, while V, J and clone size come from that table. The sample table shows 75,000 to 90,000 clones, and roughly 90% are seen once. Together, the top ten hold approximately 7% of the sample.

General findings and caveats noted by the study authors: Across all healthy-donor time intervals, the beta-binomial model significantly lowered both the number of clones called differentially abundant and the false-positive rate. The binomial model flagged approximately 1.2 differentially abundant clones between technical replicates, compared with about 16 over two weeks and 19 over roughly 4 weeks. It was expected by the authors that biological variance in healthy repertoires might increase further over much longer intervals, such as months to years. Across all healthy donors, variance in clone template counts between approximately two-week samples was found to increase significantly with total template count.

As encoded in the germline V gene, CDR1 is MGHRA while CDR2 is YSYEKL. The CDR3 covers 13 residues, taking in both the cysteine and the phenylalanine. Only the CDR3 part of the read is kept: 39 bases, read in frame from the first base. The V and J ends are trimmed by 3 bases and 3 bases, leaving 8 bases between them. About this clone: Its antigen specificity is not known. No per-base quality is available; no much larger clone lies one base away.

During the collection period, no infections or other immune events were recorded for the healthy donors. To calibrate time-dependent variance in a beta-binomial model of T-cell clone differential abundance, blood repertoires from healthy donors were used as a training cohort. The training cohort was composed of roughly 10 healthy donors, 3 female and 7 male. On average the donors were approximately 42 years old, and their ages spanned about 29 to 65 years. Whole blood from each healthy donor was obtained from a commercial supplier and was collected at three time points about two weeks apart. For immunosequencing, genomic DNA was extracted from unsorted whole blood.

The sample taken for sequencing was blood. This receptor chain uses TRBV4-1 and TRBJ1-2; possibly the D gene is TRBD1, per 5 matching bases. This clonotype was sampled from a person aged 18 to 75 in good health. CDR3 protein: CASSQQGDYGYTF. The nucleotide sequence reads TGCGCCAGCAGCCAGCAGGGCGACTATGGCTACACCTTC.